This TCR beta chain is from a study of blood T cell repertoires in COVID-19. As for the study in general: The recovered donors of Cohort 3 showed two negative PCRs, clearance, or symptom resolution.

Germline CDR1 MNHEY, CDR2 SMNVEV (reference sequence). CDR3 length equals 16 residues. The J segment lost 4 bases and the V segment lost 1 base, leaving 8 bases of the junction unmatched. The method was immunoSEQ multiplex PCR; TCRdb's version includes in-frame clones alone and lacks a portion of them. The data hold under 400,000 clones, with around 87% observed a single time. The age range of participants was 18 to 89 years, with residence in about two dozen US areas. Participant-reported clinical history was the basis for cohort assignment. The chain couples TRBV27 to TRBJ1-1, with 8 bases aligning to TRBD1. This TCR came from a man aged 40-55 years in a cohort exposed to, infected with or recovered from COVID-19 (not recorded which). Sample: PBMCs or T cells enriched from blood (not recorded which). For the CDR3, the DNA is TGTGCCAGCAGTTTATGGGGCGACAGGGGACCCACTGAAGCTTTCTTT. Translating gives CASSLWGDRGPTEAFF.